The 5 T cell receptor beta chains below all came from one sample that was sequenced in a study of cytomegalovirus exposure and HLA in healthy donors. PCR involved 60 Vbeta and 13 Jbeta primers. Libraries were prepared by immunoSEQ multiplex PCR; TCRdb keeps only in-frame clonotypes and omits some of them. The sample carries some 56,000 clones, almost 85% recorded once. Sequencing input: PBMCs. The receptors here all came from a man between 45 and 60 years old in good health and CMV-seronegative.

The V and J genes are TRBV5-1 and TRBJ1-1; a possible D gene is TRBD1 (6 bases). The CDR3 runs 15 residues. CDR1 SGHRS and CDR2 YFSETQ come from the germline V gene. V was cut by 2 bases and J by 1 base, with 12 bases left in between. The CDR3 sequence is CASSFKGGGNTEAFF. In DNA, the CDR3 is TGCGCCAGCAGCTTCAAGGGAGGGGGGAACACTGAAGCTTTCTTT.

The rearrangement links TRBV30 to TRBJ1-2; 11 nucleotides match TRBD1. The CDR3 has 13 residues. Looked up from germline, CDR1 is GTSNPN and CDR2 is SVGIG (reference sequence). V lost 8 bases and J lost 8; bases outside the gene matches: 10. The CDR3 loop reads CAGEGQGVGGYTF. CDR3 coding DNA: TGTGCCGGCGAGGGACAGGGGGTGGGAGGCTACACCTTC.

V usage is TRBV5-1 and J usage is TRBJ2-1; TRBD2 matches at 11 bases. With 2 bases clipped from V and 6 bases from J, the junction kept 4 bases outside the gene matches. This CDR3 has 15 residues. CDR1 and CDR2 from the germline V gene are SGHRS and YFSETQ. This CDR3 is CASSFYLAGGNEQFF. The CDR3 region has the DNA TGCGCCAGCAGCTTTTACCTAGCGGGGGGCAATGAGCAGTTCTTC.

The chain carries TRBV7-6 and TRBJ2-7, with 7 bases fitting TRBD2. The germline CDR1 and CDR2 sequences are SGHVS and FNYEAQ. Trimming removed 1 base from V and 0 bases from J; junction bases left unmatched: 3. The CDR3 length is 15 residues. CDR3 coding DNA: TGTGCCAGCAGCTTAGGTACGGGGGGCTCCTACGAGCAGTACTTC. The encoded protein is CASSLGTGGSYEQYF.

The chain employs TRBV5-5 and TRBJ1-1; a weak D match, TRBD1 (6 bases). There are 13 residues in the CDR3. V was shortened by 7 bases and J by 1 base, with 11 bases between the two germline ends. Germline lookup yields CDR1 SGHKS and CDR2 YYEKEE (reference sequence). CDR3 in amino acids: CASFRTANTEAFF. In nucleotides, the CDR3 is TGTGCCAGCTTCCGGACAGCGAACACTGAAGCTTTCTTT.